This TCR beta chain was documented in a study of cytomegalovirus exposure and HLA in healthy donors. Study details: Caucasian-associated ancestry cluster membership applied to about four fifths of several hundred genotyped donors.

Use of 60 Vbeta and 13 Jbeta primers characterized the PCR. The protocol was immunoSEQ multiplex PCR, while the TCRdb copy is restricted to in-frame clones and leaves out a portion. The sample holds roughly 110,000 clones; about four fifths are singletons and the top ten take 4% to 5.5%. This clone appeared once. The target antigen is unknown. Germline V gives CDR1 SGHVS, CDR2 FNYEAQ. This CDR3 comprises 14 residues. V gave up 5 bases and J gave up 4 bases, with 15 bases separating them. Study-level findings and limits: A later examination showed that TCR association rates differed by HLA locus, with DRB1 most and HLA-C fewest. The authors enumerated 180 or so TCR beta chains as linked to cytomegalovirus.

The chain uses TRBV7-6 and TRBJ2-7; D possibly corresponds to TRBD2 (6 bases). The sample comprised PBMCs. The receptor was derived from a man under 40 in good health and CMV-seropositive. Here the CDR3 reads CASSATSRRYEQYF. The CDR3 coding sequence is TGTGCCAGCAGCGCCACTAGCCGCAGATACGAGCAGTACTTC.